This T cell receptor (beta chain) comes out of a study of blood T cells in healthy people across ages. Findings and caveats of the study: The study found more naive CD4+ cells and higher diversity in long-lived than aged donors. A roughly linear fall in TCR beta diversity per million T cells was seen with increasing age. Diversity of TCR beta correlated strongly with naive T cell percentage.

As concerns this clonotype: Its antigen is still unknown. One end of the junction does not line up with germline, which may come from a read error.

A J-beta primer mix and a sample-barcoded 5' primer were used in a second PCR of roughly 7 to 12 cycles. Unique molecular identifiers of 12 random nucleotides labeled each cDNA. MiXCR, run by TCRdb on the 5' RACE reads, gives a single entry per CDR3 protein. Among roughly 1.4 million distinct CDR3 sequences, 55% to 75% were seen once, and the ten largest hold 6.7%. The germline CDR1 and CDR2 sequences are MGHRA and YSYEKL. The CDR3 runs 15 residues. This TCR was sampled from a man aged 18 to 30 in good health. The rearrangement uses TRBV4-1 and TRBJ1-6; 7 nucleotides agree with TRBD1. Sequences were obtained from blood. The CDR3: CVSSQGPGGNSPLHF. CDR3 nucleotide sequence: TGCGTCAGCAGCCAAGGGCCAGGGGGAAATTCACCCCTCCACTTT.